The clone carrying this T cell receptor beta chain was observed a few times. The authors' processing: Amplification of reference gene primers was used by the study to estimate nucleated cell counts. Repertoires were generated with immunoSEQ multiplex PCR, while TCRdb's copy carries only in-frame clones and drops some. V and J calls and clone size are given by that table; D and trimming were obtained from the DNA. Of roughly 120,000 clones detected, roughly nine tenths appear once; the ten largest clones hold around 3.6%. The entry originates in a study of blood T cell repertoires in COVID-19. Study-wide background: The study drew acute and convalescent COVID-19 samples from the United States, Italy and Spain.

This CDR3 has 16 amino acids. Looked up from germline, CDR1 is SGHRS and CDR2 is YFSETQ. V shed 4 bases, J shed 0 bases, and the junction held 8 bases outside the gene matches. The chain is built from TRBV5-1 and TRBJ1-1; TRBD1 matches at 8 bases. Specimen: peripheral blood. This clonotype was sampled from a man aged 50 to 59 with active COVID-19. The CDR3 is CASSKDGQGMNTEAFF. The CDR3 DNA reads TGCGCCAGCAGCAAGGATGGACAGGGTATGAACACTGAAGCTTTCTTT.